This T cell receptor beta chain was captured in a study of shared clonotypes between healthy human individuals. TCRdb's copy holds only in-frame clones and misses some; the assay was immunoSEQ multiplex PCR. Of roughly 1.4 million clones in the sample, around 98.5% were seen once. Worth noting for this clone: The antigen remains unidentified. The same CDR3 arises from other DNA sequences in this sample as well.

Findings of the study overall: For naive CD4 cells, 4.5% to 6.5% of clonotypes were shared across several donors. What limited the represented genetic and exposure-history diversity was the small number of donors. Sampling used blood alone; tissue repertoires probably differ.

V was clipped by 0 bases and J by 8 bases, with 6 bases between them. The CDR3 covers 12 residues. The germline V gene has CDR1 SGHNT and CDR2 YYREEE (reference sequence). The rearrangement uses TRBV5-4 and TRBJ2-1; D is unresolved. This sequence was found in a young man in good health. What was sequenced was naive CD4+ T cells sorted from blood. Subset indicated: CD45RA+ positively selected. The CDR3 DNA reads TGTGCCAGCAGCTTGGTGGGCGATGAGCAGTTCTTC. It specifies CASSLVGDEQFF. Based on the CDR3 plus reference TRBV5-4 and TRBJ2-1, the full variable domain is ETGVTQSPTHLIKTRGQQVTLRCSSQSGHNTVSWYQQALGQGPQFIFQYYREEENGRGNFPPRFSGLQFPNYSSELNVNALELDDSALYLCASSLVGDEQFFGPGTRLTVL.